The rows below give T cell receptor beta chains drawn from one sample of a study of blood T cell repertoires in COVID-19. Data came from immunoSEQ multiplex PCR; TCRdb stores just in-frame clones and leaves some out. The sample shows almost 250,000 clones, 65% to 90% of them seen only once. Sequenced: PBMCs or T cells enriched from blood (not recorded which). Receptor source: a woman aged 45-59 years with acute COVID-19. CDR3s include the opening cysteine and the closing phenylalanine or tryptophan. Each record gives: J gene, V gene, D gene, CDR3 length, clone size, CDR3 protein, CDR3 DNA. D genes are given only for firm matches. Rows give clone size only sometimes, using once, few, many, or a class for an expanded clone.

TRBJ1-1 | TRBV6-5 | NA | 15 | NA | CASRPDMRVNTEAFF | TGTGCCAGCAGGCCCGACATGAGGGTAAACACTGAAGCTTTCTTT
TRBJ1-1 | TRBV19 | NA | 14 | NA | CASRPGGRNTEAFF | TGTGCCAGCAGGCCCGGGGGAAGGAACACTGAAGCTTTCTTT
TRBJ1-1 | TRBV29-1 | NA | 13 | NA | CSVRGASGTEAFF | TGCAGCGTTCGCGGAGCCTCGGGCACTGAAGCTTTCTTT
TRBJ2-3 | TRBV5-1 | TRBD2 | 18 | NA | CASTLAGGPQSGSDTQYF | TGCGCCAGCACCTTAGCGGGGGGGCCGCAAAGTGGGTCAGATACGCAGTATTTT
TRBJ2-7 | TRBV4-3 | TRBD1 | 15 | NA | CASSQATGGTYEQYF | TGCGCCAGCAGCCAAGCTACAGGGGGAACCTACGAGCAGTACTTC
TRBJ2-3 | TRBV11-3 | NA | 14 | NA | CASGPGGSTDTQYF | TGTGCCAGCGGCCCGGGGGGCAGCACAGATACGCAGTATTTT
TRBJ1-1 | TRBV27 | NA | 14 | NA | CASSLEGRGTEAFF | TGTGCCAGCAGTTTGGAAGGGAGGGGCACTGAAGCTTTCTTT
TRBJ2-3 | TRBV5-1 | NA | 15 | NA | CASSLVRGNTDTQYF | TGCGCCAGCAGCTTGGTGCGGGGAAACACAGATACGCAGTATTTT
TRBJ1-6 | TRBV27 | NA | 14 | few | CASSLLGGYSPLHF | TGTGCCAGCAGTCTTTTGGGGGGATATTCACCCCTCCACTTT
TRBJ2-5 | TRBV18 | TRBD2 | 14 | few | CASSPETSGGTQYF | TGTGCCAGCTCACCGGAGACTAGCGGTGGGACCCAGTACTTC
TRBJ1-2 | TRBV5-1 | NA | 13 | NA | CASSRDTNYGYTF | TGCGCCAGCAGTAGAGACACAAACTATGGCTACACCTTC
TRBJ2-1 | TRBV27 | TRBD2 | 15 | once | CASSLTSGGGNEQFF | TGTGCCAGCAGTCTCACTAGCGGGGGGGGCAATGAGCAGTTCTTC
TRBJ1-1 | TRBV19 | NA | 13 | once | CASSIRSLTEAFF | TGTGCCAGTAGTATAAGAAGTCTTACTGAAGCTTTTTTT
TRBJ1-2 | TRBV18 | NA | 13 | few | CASSPSRGDGYTF | TGTGCCAGCTCACCCAGCCGGGGTGATGGCTACACCTTC
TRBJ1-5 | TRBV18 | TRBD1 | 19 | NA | CASSPLGTGGTGSNQPQHF | TGTGCCAGCTCACCTTTGGGGACAGGGGGCACAGGTAGCAATCAGCCCCAGCATTTT
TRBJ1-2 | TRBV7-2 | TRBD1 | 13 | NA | CASSPRTGVGYTF | TGTGCCAGCAGCCCCCGGACAGGGGTTGGCTACACCTTC
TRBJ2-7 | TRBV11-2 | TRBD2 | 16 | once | CASSLPSGTSGTEQYF | TGTGCCAGCAGCTTACCATCCGGGACTAGCGGGACCGAGCAGTACTTC
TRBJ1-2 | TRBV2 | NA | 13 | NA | CASSPSLSYGYTF | TGTGCCAGCTCTCCCTCCCTGAGTTATGGCTACACCTTC
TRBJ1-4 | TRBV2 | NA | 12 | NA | CASSEARRGLFF | TGTGCCAGCAGTGAAGCGCGGAGGGGACTGTTTTTT
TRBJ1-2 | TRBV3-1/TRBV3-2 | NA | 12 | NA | CASSRWGDGYTF | TGTGCCAGCAGCCGCTGGGGAGACGGCTACACCTTC
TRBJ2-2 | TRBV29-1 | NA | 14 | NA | CSVVVRGNTGELFF | TGCAGCGTTGTGGTCAGGGGGAACACCGGGGAGCTGTTTTTT
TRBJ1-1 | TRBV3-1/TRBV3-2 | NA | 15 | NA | CASSQDAGMQTEAFF | TGTGCCAGCAGCCAAGATGCGGGGATGCAAACTGAAGCTTTCTTT
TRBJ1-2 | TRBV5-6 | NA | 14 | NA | CASSLAGAFAGYTF | TGTGCCAGCAGCTTGGCAGGGGCGTTCGCTGGCTACACCTTC
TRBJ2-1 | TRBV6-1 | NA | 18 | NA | CASSEWMEVLGQYNEQFF | TGTGCCAGCAGTGAATGGATGGAGGTGCTGGGCCAATACAATGAGCAGTTCTTC
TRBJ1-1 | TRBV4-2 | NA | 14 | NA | CASSQSGQITEAFF | TGTGCCAGCAGCCAGTCAGGACAGATCACTGAAGCTTTCTTT
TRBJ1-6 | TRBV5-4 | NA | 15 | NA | CASSLENAANSPLHF | TGTGCCAGCAGCTTAGAGAACGCGGCAAATTCACCCCTCCACTTT
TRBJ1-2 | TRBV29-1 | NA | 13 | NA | CSVEFLWGGGYTF | TGCAGCGTTGAATTTTTGTGGGGCGGAGGCTACACCTTC
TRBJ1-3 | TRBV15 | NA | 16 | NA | CATSKLTASSGNTIYF | TGTGCCACCAGCAAACTGACCGCTAGCTCTGGAAACACCATATATTTT
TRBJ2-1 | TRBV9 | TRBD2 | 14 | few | CASTGGLQYNEQFF | TGTGCCAGCACCGGGGGACTACAATACAATGAGCAGTTCTTC
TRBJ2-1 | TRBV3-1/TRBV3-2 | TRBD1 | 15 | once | CASSQEGQGVDEQFF | TGTGCCAGCAGCCAAGAGGGACAGGGGGTGGATGAGCAGTTCTTC
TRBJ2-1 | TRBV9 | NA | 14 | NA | CASSFQTGLNEQFF | TGTGCCAGCAGCTTCCAGACAGGTCTCAATGAGCAGTTCTTC
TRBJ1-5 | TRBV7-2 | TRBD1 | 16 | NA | CASSLGGTGFNQPQHF | TGTGCCAGCAGCTTAGGGGGGACAGGGTTTAATCAGCCCCAGCATTTT
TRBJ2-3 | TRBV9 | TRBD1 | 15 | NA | CASSFDRGHTDTQYF | TGTGCCAGCAGCTTCGACAGGGGACACACAGATACGCAGTATTTT
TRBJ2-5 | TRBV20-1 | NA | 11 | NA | CSAEYQETQYF | TGCAGTGCCGAGTACCAAGAGACCCAGTACTTC
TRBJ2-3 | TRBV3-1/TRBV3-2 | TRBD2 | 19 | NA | CASSQGTASGGRRTDTQYF | TGTGCCAGCAGCCAAGGAACCGCTAGCGGGGGCCGGCGCACAGATACGCAGTATTTT
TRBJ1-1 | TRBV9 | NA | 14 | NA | CASSPATGITEAFF | TGTGCCAGCAGCCCTGCGACAGGAATCACTGAAGCTTTCTTT
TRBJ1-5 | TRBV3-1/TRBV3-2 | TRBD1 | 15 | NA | CASSQQGARGQPQHF | TGTGCCAGCAGCCAACAGGGGGCGCGAGGTCAGCCCCAGCATTTT
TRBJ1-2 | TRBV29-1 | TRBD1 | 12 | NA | CSVDRGNFRYTF | TGCAGCGTGGACAGGGGAAATTTCCGCTACACCTTC
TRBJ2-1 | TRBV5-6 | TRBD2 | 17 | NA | CASSPGLAGGSYNEQFF | TGTGCCAGCAGCCCAGGACTAGCGGGGGGCTCCTACAATGAGCAGTTCTTC
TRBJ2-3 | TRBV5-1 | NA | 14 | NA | CASSSVGGTDTQYF | TGCGCCAGCAGCTCGGTTGGGGGGACAGATACGCAGTATTTT
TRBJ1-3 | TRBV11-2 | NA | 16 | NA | CASSPFGRASGNTIYF | TGTGCCAGCAGCCCATTTGGCAGGGCCTCTGGAAACACCATATATTTT
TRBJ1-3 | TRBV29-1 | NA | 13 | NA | CSVAGLSGNTIYF | TGCAGCGTTGCAGGGCTCTCTGGAAACACCATATATTTT
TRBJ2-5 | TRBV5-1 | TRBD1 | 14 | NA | CASRAGTGQETQYF | TGCGCCAGCAGGGCTGGGACAGGCCAAGAGACCCAGTACTTC
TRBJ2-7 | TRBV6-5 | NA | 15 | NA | CASSYGLSGSYEQYF | TGTGCCAGCAGTTACGGGCTGTCAGGATCCTACGAGCAGTACTTC
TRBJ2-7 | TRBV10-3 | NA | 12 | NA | CAISPEAREQYF | TGTGCCATCAGTCCAGAGGCCCGCGAGCAGTACTTC
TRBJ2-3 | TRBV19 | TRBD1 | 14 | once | CASSMGTGPDTQYF | TGTGCCAGTAGTATGGGGACAGGCCCAGATACGCAGTATTTT
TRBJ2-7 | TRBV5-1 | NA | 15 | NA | CASSLGTSSSYEQYF | TGCGCCAGCAGCTTAGGGACAAGCTCCTCCTACGAGCAGTACTTC
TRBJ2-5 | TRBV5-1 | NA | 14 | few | CASSLGGGGETQYF | TGCGCCAGCAGCTTAGGTGGGGGCGGAGAGACCCAGTACTTC
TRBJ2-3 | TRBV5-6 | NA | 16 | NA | CASSLWSGLSTDTQYF | TGTGCCAGCAGCTTGTGGTCAGGACTTAGCACAGATACGCAGTATTTT
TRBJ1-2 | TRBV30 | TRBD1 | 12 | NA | CAWSTQGHGYTF | TGTGCCTGGAGTACACAGGGGCATGGCTACACCTTC
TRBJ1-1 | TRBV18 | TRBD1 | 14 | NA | CASSPRTGWTEAFF | TGTGCCAGCTCACCGAGGACAGGATGGACTGAAGCTTTCTTT
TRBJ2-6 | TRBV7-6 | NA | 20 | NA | CASSLSIKGNPNSGANVLTF | TGTGCCAGCAGCTTATCGATTAAGGGGAACCCCAACTCTGGGGCCAACGTCCTGACTTTC
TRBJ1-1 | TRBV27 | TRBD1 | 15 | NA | CASSLNNRGNTEAFF | TGTGCCAGCAGTTTAAACAACAGGGGCAACACTGAAGCTTTCTTT